The T cell receptor (beta chain) described here comes from a study of PD-L1 blockade in urothelial cancer. Study details: The number of prior chemotherapy regimens per patient was 0 to 3. A median blood sample held roughly 150,000 T cells and approximately 80,000 unique TCRs.

Specified time point: pretreatment peripheral blood. Germline V gives CDR1 LNHDA, CDR2 SQIVND (reference sequence). V was trimmed by 1 base and J by 8 bases, leaving 14 bases between them. The CDR3 runs 14 residues. Synthetic templates analogous to TCR were spiked into all PCRs individually. Libraries were prepared by immunoSEQ multiplex PCR; TCRdb keeps only in-frame clonotypes and omits some of them. This sample has around 45,000 clones, with 82% found just once. The rearrangement joins TRBV19 to TRBJ1-2, with a weak D call TRBD1 (5 bases). The source was PBMCs, collected around atezolizumab (anti-PD-L1) treatment. This clonotype was sampled from a man between 45 and 60 years old with urothelial cancer. DNA for the CDR3: TGTGCCAGTAGTATAGGGGTACAGGCGAGCGGCTACACCTTC. Amino acids: CASSIGVQASGYTF. Using reference TRBV19 and TRBJ1-2 for the parts outside the CDR3, the full variable domain is DGGITQSPKYLFRKEGQNVTLSCEQNLNHDAMYWYRQDPGQGLRLIYYSQIVNDFQKGDIAEGYSVSREKKESFPLTVTSAQKNPTAFYLCASSIGVQASGYTFGSGTRLTVV.